This note documents a single T cell receptor beta chain sequence. Amplified TCR beta CDR3 regions derived from RNA transcripts. A set of HTBI primers served as the primers for a first-round RT-PCR of the TCR CDR3. A single record per CDR3 protein comes from TCRdb applying MiXCR to the multiplex PCR reads. The sample has about 840,000 distinct CDR3 sequences, around 38% seen once. The authors obtained PBMCs from 7.5 to 10 ml of fresh peripheral blood. This specimen comes from a study of T cells in Graves' hyperthyroidism and ophthalmopathy. Germline CDR1 is SQVTM and CDR2 is ANQGSEA. V lost 5 bases, J lost 6 bases, and 6 bases lay in between. This CDR3 has 10 residues.

The receptor's source is a man aged 18-30 years with Graves' hyperthyroidism. Sequenced material: blood. The chain has TRBV29-1 and TRBJ2-3; D unclear. CDR3: CSVRWDTQYF. The CDR3 bases are TGCAGCGTTCGTTGGGATACGCAGTATTTT.